The TCR beta chain under discussion was sequenced for a study of blood T cell repertoires in COVID-19. Methods used by the authors: Reference gene primer amplification in the assay estimated nucleated cell counts. The protocol was immunoSEQ multiplex PCR, while the TCRdb copy is restricted to in-frame clones and leaves out a portion. The DNA gave D and trimming, while V, J and clone size come from that table. The table records under 500,000 clones, roughly 87% of them present only once. V lost 2 bases to trimming and J lost 0 bases; unmatched junction nucleotides: 7. This CDR3 contains 16 residues. Germline assignment: CDR1 LNHDA and CDR2 SQIVND (reference sequence). Clinical history reported by participants formed the basis on which cohorts were assigned.

The rearrangement uses TRBV19 and TRBJ2-7; 7 bases fit TRBD2. The sample consisted of PBMCs or T cells enriched from blood (not recorded which). The sequence came from a woman aged 18-29 years with acute COVID-19. Here the CDR3 reads CASSILGGSSSYEQYF. DNA for the CDR3: TGTGCCAGTAGTATACTGGGAGGGTCTTCCTCCTACGAGCAGTACTTC.